This is a list of T cell receptor beta chains from one sample in a study of Graves' ophthalmopathy and Graves' hyperthyroidism. TCRdb reprocessed the multiplex PCR reads via MiXCR and lists one record per CDR3 protein. This sample has some 520,000 distinct CDR3 sequences, with 13% to 15% found just once. Sample: blood. The receptors were sampled from a woman younger than 45 with Graves' ophthalmopathy. Each CDR3 is given with its conserved first and last residue. Fields, in order: J gene, clone size, CDR3 length, D gene, V gene, CDR3 DNA, CDR3 protein. A D gene is named only where the DNA matches it firmly. For some rows the clone size is stated as once, few or many, or as a class when expanded; others skip it.

j_gene: TRBJ1-5; abundance: NA; len: 17; d_gene: TRBD1; v_gene: TRBV12-5; CDR3nt: TGTGCTAGTGGGGACACTCGTGGGACAGGGGACAATCAGCCCCAGCATTTT; CDR3aa: CASGDTRGTGDNQPQHF
j_gene: TRBJ2-5; abundance: many; len: 15; d_gene: TRBD1; v_gene: TRBV20-1; CDR3nt: TGCAGTGCTGTTACCCCCGGGACAGAAGATTGGACCCAGTACTTC; CDR3aa: CSAVTPGTEDWTQYF
j_gene: TRBJ1-5; abundance: NA; len: 13; d_gene: NA; v_gene: TRBV6-1; CDR3nt: TGTGCCAGCAGTGAACTGGGAGGTCAGCCCCAGCATTTT; CDR3aa: CASSELGGQPQHF
j_gene: TRBJ2-7; abundance: many; len: 15; d_gene: TRBD1; v_gene: TRBV10-3; CDR3nt: TGTGCCATCGGAAACGGACAGGGGAGCTCCTACGAGCAGTACTTC; CDR3aa: CAIGNGQGSSYEQYF
j_gene: TRBJ2-5; abundance: NA; len: 14; d_gene: NA; v_gene: TRBV27; CDR3nt: TGTGCCAGCAGTTTCTCGGGGTGGCAAGAAACCCAGTACTTC; CDR3aa: CASSFSGWQETQYF
j_gene: TRBJ1-2; abundance: many; len: 13; d_gene: NA; v_gene: TRBV10-3; CDR3nt: TGTGCCATCAGGGCAGGGAGAGGGTATGGCTACACCTTC; CDR3aa: CAIRAGRGYGYTF
j_gene: TRBJ2-6; abundance: many; len: 15; d_gene: TRBD1; v_gene: TRBV3-1; CDR3nt: TGTGCCTCCGGACAGGGGAACTCTGGGGCCAACGTCCTGACTTTC; CDR3aa: CASGQGNSGANVLTF
j_gene: TRBJ2-7; abundance: many; len: 13; d_gene: NA; v_gene: TRBV25-1; CDR3nt: TGTGCCAGCAGTAAACCAGAGGTCTACGAGCAGTACTTC; CDR3aa: CASSKPEVYEQYF
j_gene: TRBJ2-5; abundance: NA; len: 14; d_gene: TRBD1; v_gene: TRBV12-3/TRBV12-4; CDR3nt: TGTGCCAGCAGCCAATCGGGACAGGGAGAGACCCAGTACTTC; CDR3aa: CASSQSGQGETQYF
j_gene: TRBJ1-5; abundance: many; len: 13; d_gene: NA; v_gene: TRBV20-1; CDR3nt: TGCAGTGCTAGAGAGGCAGGGGATCTGCCCCAGCATTTT; CDR3aa: CSAREAGDLPQHF
j_gene: TRBJ2-7; abundance: many; len: 15; d_gene: NA; v_gene: TRBV2; CDR3nt: TGTGCCAGCAGCGCGGACAGCGGCAGGTCCTACGAGCAGTACTTC; CDR3aa: CASSADSGRSYEQYF
j_gene: TRBJ1-2; abundance: many; len: 15; d_gene: NA; v_gene: TRBV6-5; CDR3nt: TGTGCCAGCAGACTTACTGGACGAGCCAATTATGGCTACACCTTC; CDR3aa: CASRLTGRANYGYTF
j_gene: TRBJ2-7; abundance: many; len: 15; d_gene: TRBD2; v_gene: TRBV28; CDR3nt: TGTGCCAGCAGTTTCCGGACTAGCGGTACCTACGAGCAGTACTTC; CDR3aa: CASSFRTSGTYEQYF
j_gene: TRBJ2-7; abundance: NA; len: 14; d_gene: NA; v_gene: TRBV5-1; CDR3nt: TGCGCCAGCAGCCAGGGGACTGATACCTACGAGCAGTACTTC; CDR3aa: CASSQGTDTYEQYF
j_gene: TRBJ2-7; abundance: many; len: 13; d_gene: NA; v_gene: TRBV12-3/TRBV12-4; CDR3nt: TGTGCCAGCAGTGGCGCGAAAACGTACGAGCAGTACTTC; CDR3aa: CASSGAKTYEQYF
j_gene: TRBJ2-7; abundance: few; len: 12; d_gene: TRBD2; v_gene: TRBV29-1; CDR3nt: TGCAGCGCCCGTGAGGTAGCGGGAACTTTTTCCTTC; CDR3aa: CSAREVAGTFSF
j_gene: TRBJ2-2; abundance: many; len: 16; d_gene: TRBD2; v_gene: TRBV12-3/TRBV12-4; CDR3nt: TGTGCCAGCCTCTTAGGGCTAGCGGGGAACACCGGGGAGCTGTTTTTT; CDR3aa: CASLLGLAGNTGELFF